Listed here are 27 T cell receptor beta chains from one sample, sequenced in a study of cytomegalovirus exposure and HLA in healthy donors (dated by TCRdb to about 2017). Receptor amplification or capture employed the immunoSEQ multiplex PCR assay. The multiplex PCR relied on a mix of 60 forward primers for TCR Vbeta segments and 13 reverse primers for TCR Jbeta segments. TCRdb re-hosts the immuneACCESS table, in-frame sequences only. Its copies lack some clones; in the studies checked, an unresolved V gene accounts for under half of them, and the cause for the rest is not known. For this sample the table gives around 20,000 clones, of which under 90% were detected only once. The ten largest clones capture over 20% of the sample. Material: PBMCs. The receptor set was obtained from a human donor in good health.

This clone was detected a few times. The J gene is TRBJ1-1, the V gene TRBV19; perhaps TRBD1 as D (6 bases). Trimming pared 5 bases from V and 4 bases from J, leaving 11 bases between. This CDR3 is built from 13 residues. Germline V gene lookup returns CDR1 LNHDA and CDR2 SQIVND (reference sequence). The CDR3 DNA reads TGTGCCAGTAGTCCGACAGGTTTCACTGAAGCTTTCTTT. This translates into CASSPTGFTEAFF. Filled out from reference TRBV19 and TRBJ1-1, the complete variable domain reads DGGITQSPKYLFRKEGQNVTLSCEQNLNHDAMYWYRQDPGQGLRLIYYSQIVNDFQKGDIAEGYSVSREKKESFPLTVTSAQKNPTAFYLCASSPTGFTEAFFGQGTRLTVV.

The V call is TRBV27, the J call TRBJ1-2; D not certain. Per germline, CDR1 MNHEY and CDR2 SMNVEV (reference sequence). The CDR3 sequence is 13 residues long. V lost 2 bases and J 4 bases, leaving 8 bases between the germline ends. This CDR3 reads CASSLRGSYGYTF. The CDR3 DNA reads as TGTGCCAGCAGTTTAAGAGGTAGCTATGGCTACACCTTC.

The chain uses TRBV6-5 and TRBJ1-5; TRBD1 matches at 8 bases. Germline V gene data show CDR1 as MNHEY and CDR2 as SVGAGI. V gave up 6 bases and J gave up 10 bases; unmatched junction bases: 11. This CDR3 contains 14 residues. The CDR3 region is CASREDRVERPQHF. CDR3 bases: TGTGCCAGCAGAGAGGACAGGGTGGAACGACCCCAGCATTTT.

The chain carries TRBV5-1 and TRBJ1-1; 8 positions agree with TRBD1. V lost 3 bases, J lost 4 bases, and 8 bases stayed unmatched. The CDR3 length is 15 residues. Looked up from germline, CDR1 is SGHRS and CDR2 is YFSETQ. In DNA form, the CDR3 reads TGCGCCAGCAGCTCCCCAGGGGGCCTCGGCACTGAAGCTTTCTTT. It encodes CASSSPGGLGTEAFF.

The chain has TRBV2 and TRBJ1-6; TRBD1 is a possible D gene (6 bases). V was trimmed by 7 bases and J by 7 bases, leaving 14 bases between them. The length of the CDR3 is 14 residues. Germline V gives CDR1 SNHLY, CDR2 FYNNEI. This CDR3 reads CASTLQGSNSPLHF. The DNA of the CDR3 is TGTGCCAGCACCTTACAGGGTTCCAATTCACCCCTCCACTTT.

This clone appeared a single time. The gene calls are TRBV7-2 and TRBJ2-3, with TRBD2 matching 9 bases. V trimming: 2 bases; J trimming: 5 bases; junction bases outside the gene matches: 8. The CDR3 is 16 amino acids. Germline V gene sequence: CDR1 SGHTA, CDR2 FQGNSA. CDR3 sequence (DNA): TGTGCCAGCAGCTTACGGGCGGGGGGGCAAAAAGATACGCAGTATTTT. Its translation: CASSLRAGGQKDTQYF.

The chain couples TRBV27 to TRBJ2-5, with a possible D match to TRBD2 (6 bases). Germline CDR1 reads MNHEY; CDR2 reads SMNVEV (reference sequence). The ends were cut back, 0 bases at V and 2 bases at J, with 16 bases in the middle. This CDR3 is built from 17 residues. CDR3 bases: TGTGCCAGCAGTTTATCAATCCCAACTAGCTCGCAAGAGACCCAGTACTTC. This translates into CASSLSIPTSSQETQYF.

The chain recombines TRBV15 with TRBJ2-1, with D perhaps TRBD2 (5 bases). Trimming took 0 bases from V and 7 from J, leaving 7 bases between them. Germline loops: CDR1 LNHNV, CDR2 YYDKDF (reference sequence). CDR3 size: 13 residues. Written as DNA, the CDR3 is TGTGCCACCAGCAGAGATCGGGGTAATGAGCAGTTCTTC. This sequence encodes CATSRDRGNEQFF.

This chain joins TRBV5-4 and TRBJ1-1, with unresolved D. This CDR3 spans 15 amino acids. V was pared by 2 bases and J by 0 bases, with 11 bases between. Per the germline V gene, CDR1 is SGHNT and CDR2 is YYREEE (reference sequence). The DNA of the CDR3 is TGTGCCAGCAGCTTTGATGGCACCTTGAACACTGAAGCTTTCTTT. Amino acid sequence: CASSFDGTLNTEAFF.

The rearrangement joins TRBV6-6 to TRBJ2-5; possibly TRBD1 for D (6 bases). Between the trimmed V and J ends, which lost 9 bases and 5 bases, there was a span of 10 bases. Germline V gene data show CDR1 as MNHNY and CDR2 as SVGAGI (reference sequence). The CDR3 runs 11 residues. CDR3 sequence: CASWGRETQYF. CDR3 DNA sequence: TGTGCCAGTTGGGGGCGGGAGACCCAGTACTTC.

The rearrangement joins TRBV4-3 to TRBJ1-1; D gene ambiguous. The CDR3 contains 16 residues. Trimming removed 0 bases at V and 1 base at J, with 12 bases between. The germline V gene has CDR1 LGHNA and CDR2 YSLEER. The CDR3 region has the DNA TGCGCCAGCAGCCAAGATTTGGCAGGAGGGAACACTGAAGCTTTCTTT. As protein: CASSQDLAGGNTEAFF.

This clone turned up a few times. V usage is TRBV5-4 and J usage is TRBJ1-1; the D is unclear. CDR1 is SGHNT and CDR2 is YYREEE in the germline V gene (reference sequence). The CDR3 is made up of 11 amino acids. The germline V and J ends were trimmed by 4 bases and 1 base, with 2 bases remaining between them. In nucleotides, the CDR3 is TGTGCCAGCAGCCAGAACACTGAAGCTTTCTTT. Protein sequence: CASSQNTEAFF.

V and J are TRBV6-5 and TRBJ2-7; TRBD1 aligns across 10 bases. V shed 4 bases, J shed 5 bases, and the junction held 8 bases outside the gene matches. Germline loops: CDR1 MNHEY, CDR2 SVGAGI. CDR3 size: 15 residues. The CDR3 is CASSSPGTGEDEQYF. The CDR3 coding sequence is TGTGCCAGCAGTTCCCCCGGGACAGGGGAGGACGAGCAGTACTTC.

V is TRBV5-6 and J is TRBJ1-3; no reliable D call. V was trimmed by 7 bases and J by 1 base, leaving 9 bases between them. This CDR3 spans 13 amino acids. The V gene's germline CDR1 is SGHDT and CDR2 YYEEEE. The chain's CDR3 is CASRGLSGNTIYF. Written as DNA, the CDR3 is TGTGCCAGCCGGGGTTTGTCTGGAAACACCATATATTTT.

This clone was seen once. One end of the junction varies from germline; a read error may be responsible. This sequence joins TRBV7-2 and TRBJ2-5; D possibly corresponds to TRBD2 (6 bases). The CDR3 loop spans 13 amino acids. Germline CDR1 and CDR2: SGHTA and FQGNSA. The CDR3 here is CASSLSGAETKYF. The CDR3 coding sequence is TGTGCCAGCAGCTTATCGGGAGCAGAGACCAAGTACTTC.

This chain joins TRBV28 and TRBJ2-5; possibly TRBD2 for D (6 bases). The V and J ends lost 4 bases and 2 bases respectively, with 11 bases between them. The CDR3 spans 14 residues. CDR1 MDHEN and CDR2 SYDVKM come from the germline V gene. For the CDR3, the DNA is TGTGCCAGCAGTTGGGGAGGAGGACAAGAGACCCAGTACTTC. Translated, it gives CASSWGGGQETQYF.

This rearrangement joins TRBV15 to TRBJ2-7; the D is unclear. With 0 bases removed from V and 3 bases from J, the gap between germline ends came to 6 bases. CDR1 and CDR2 (germline): LNHNV, YYDKDF (reference sequence). The CDR3 runs to 13 residues. The CDR3 loop reads CATSRDFGYEQYF. As DNA, the CDR3 is TGTGCCACCAGCAGAGACTTCGGCTACGAGCAGTACTTC.

The chain combines TRBV2 with TRBJ2-1, with TRBD2 matching over 10 bases. Trimming at V came to 1 base and at J to 4 bases, leaving 4 bases not matched to a gene. The CDR3 is 16 amino acids. The germline V gene has CDR1 SNHLY and CDR2 FYNNEI. CDR3: CASSEGLAGLYNEQFF. In DNA form, the CDR3 reads TGTGCCAGCAGTGAAGGACTAGCGGGCCTTTACAATGAGCAGTTCTTC. The complete variable domain, with remaining parts taken from reference TRBV2 and TRBJ2-1, reads EPEVTQTPSHQVTQMGQEVILRCVPISNHLYFYWYRQILGQKVEFLVSFYNNEISEKSEIFDDQFSVERPDGSNFTLKIRSTKLEDSAMYFCASSEGLAGLYNEQFFGPGTRLTVL.

The rearrangement uses TRBV29-1 and TRBJ1-4, with TRBD1 matching over 9 bases. V shed 6 bases and J 8 bases; nucleotides not matched to a gene: 4. CDR3 length: 12 amino acids. Per germline, CDR1 SQVTM and CDR2 ANQGSEA. CDR3 region: CSVGQGREKLFF. In DNA form, the CDR3 reads TGCAGCGTGGGACAGGGTCGGGAAAAACTGTTTTTT.

This chain links TRBV19 with TRBJ1-4; a weak D match, TRBD1 (6 bases). Germline CDR1 and CDR2: LNHDA and SQIVND (reference sequence). V lost 3 bases and J 3 bases, leaving 11 bases between the germline ends. There are 15 residues in the CDR3. For the CDR3, the DNA is TGTGCCAGTAGTATTTCGACAGGAGCTAATGAAAAACTGTTTTTT. This encodes CASSISTGANEKLFF.

The chain uses TRBV5-5 and TRBJ2-3; maybe TRBD1 (5 bases). CDR1 SGHKS and CDR2 YYEKEE come from the germline V gene (reference sequence). The CDR3 consists of 15 residues. Trimming shortened V by 3 bases and J by 2 bases, and 13 bases separated the two germline ends. The CDR3 DNA is TGTGCCAGCAGCTCCCAGGGTCTACCCACAGATACGCAGTATTTT. Translation gives CASSSQGLPTDTQYF.

This rearrangement joins TRBV14 to TRBJ2-3; 9 bases agree with TRBD2. The CDR3 spans 19 residues. Germline V gene lookup returns CDR1 SGHDN and CDR2 FVKESK. V lost 5 bases to trimming and J lost 0 bases; unmatched junction nucleotides: 15. The CDR3 region is CASSGAVGLAVTSTDTQYF. The CDR3 DNA reads TGTGCCAGCAGCGGGGCCGTGGGACTAGCCGTAACTAGCACAGATACGCAGTATTTT.

The CDR3 bases are TGCGCCAGCGCAGACAGGGGCGATGTGGCCAAAAACATTCAGTACTTC. Protein sequence: CASADRGDVAKNIQYF. The chain recombines TRBV5-1 with TRBJ2-4, with 8 bases that match TRBD1. This CDR3 has 16 residues. Germline trimming cut 7 bases from V and 1 base from J; bases unmatched to any gene: 10. Per germline, CDR1 SGHRS and CDR2 YFSETQ.

The sample holds one count of this clone. The rearrangement links TRBV5-1 to TRBJ1-1; the D gene is possibly TRBD1 (5 bases). Trimming took 1 base from V and 4 from J, leaving 14 bases between them. There are 15 residues in the CDR3. Per germline, CDR1 SGHRS and CDR2 YFSETQ. The CDR3 here is CASSLTTPGITEAFF. The CDR3 region has the DNA TGCGCCAGCAGCTTGACGACACCAGGGATCACTGAAGCTTTCTTT.

The J gene is TRBJ2-7, the V gene TRBV7-3; D not resolved. CDR1 and CDR2 from the germline V gene are SGHTA and FQGTGA. The CDR3 totals 13 residues. Between the trimmed V and J ends, which lost 0 bases and 6 bases, there was a span of 9 bases. CDR3 in amino acids: CASSLTFPSEQYF. The CDR3 DNA reads as TGTGCCAGCAGCTTAACGTTCCCCTCCGAGCAGTACTTC.

The rearrangement uses TRBV6-5 and TRBJ1-2, with D hard to call. This CDR3 has 13 residues. Germline lookup yields CDR1 MNHEY and CDR2 SVGAGI. Trimming pared 2 bases from V and 4 bases from J, leaving 8 bases between. The CDR3 DNA sequence: TGTGCCAGCAGTTACACACCTGCCTATGGCTACACCTTC. Its protein is CASSYTPAYGYTF.

To note about this clone: A junction boundary mismatches the germline segment, possibly from a read error. The rearrangement joins TRBV9 to TRBJ2-7; no clear D. Per the germline V gene, CDR1 is SGDLS and CDR2 is YYNGEE. The CDR3 runs to 14 residues. CDR3 sequence: CASNVNSLSYEQYF. CDR3 nucleotides: TGTGCCAGCAACGTAAACAGCCTTTCCTACGAGCAGTACTTC.